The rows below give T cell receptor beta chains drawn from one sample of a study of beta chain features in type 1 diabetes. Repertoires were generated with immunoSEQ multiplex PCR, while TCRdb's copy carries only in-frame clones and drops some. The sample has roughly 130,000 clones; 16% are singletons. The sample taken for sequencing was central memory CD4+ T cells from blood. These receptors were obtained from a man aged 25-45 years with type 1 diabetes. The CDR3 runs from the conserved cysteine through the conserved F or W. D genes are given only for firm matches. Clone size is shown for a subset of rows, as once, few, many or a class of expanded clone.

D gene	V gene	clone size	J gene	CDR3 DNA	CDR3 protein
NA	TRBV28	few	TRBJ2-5	TGTGCCAGCAGACGGCCGGGACAAGAGACCCAGTACTTC	CASRRPGQETQYF
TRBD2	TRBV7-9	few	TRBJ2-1	TGTGCCAGCAGCCTTAGCGGGGGGGCCCATAATGAGCAGTTCTTC	CASSLSGGAHNEQFF
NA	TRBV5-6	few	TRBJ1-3	TGTGCCAGCAGCGTTGCCGGGACTAGGGGAAACACCATATATTTT	CASSVAGTRGNTIYF
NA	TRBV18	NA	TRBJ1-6	TGTGCCAGCTCACCGACGACAGTATCTAATTCACCCCTCCACTTT	CASSPTTVSNSPLHF
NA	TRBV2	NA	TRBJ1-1	TGTGCCAGCAGTGAAGCTTCAAGTAGAACTGAAGCTTTCTTT	CASSEASSRTEAFF
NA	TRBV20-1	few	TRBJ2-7	TGCAGTGCTTCTCCCTCCTCGGGGCAGTACTTC	CSASPSSGQYF
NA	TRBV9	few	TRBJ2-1	TGTGCCAGCAGCCCTCGGGGTTACAATGAGCAGTTCTTC	CASSPRGYNEQFF
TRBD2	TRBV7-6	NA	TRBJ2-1	TGTGCCAGCATCGGACTAGCTTCCAATGAGCAGTTCTTC	CASIGLASNEQFF
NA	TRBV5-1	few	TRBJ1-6	TGCGCCAGCAGCAGGGACGGAAATAATTCACCCCTCCACTTT	CASSRDGNNSPLHF
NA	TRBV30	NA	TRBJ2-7	TGTGCCTGGAAGGCGGTTCGCGAGCAGTACTTC	CAWKAVREQYF
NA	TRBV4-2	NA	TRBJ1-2	TGTGCCAGCAGCCAAGATGTTGTGTCAGTAGACTCACCTAACTATGGCTACACCTTC	CASSQDVVSVDSPNYGYTF
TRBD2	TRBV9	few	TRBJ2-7	TGTGCCAGCAGCCCGGGTATTGGGGGACTAGCGGGTCTTGAGCAGTACTTC	CASSPGIGGLAGLEQYF
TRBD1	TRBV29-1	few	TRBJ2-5	TGCAGCGTTGCGGGACAGCCCCAAGAGACCCAGTACTTC	CSVAGQPQETQYF
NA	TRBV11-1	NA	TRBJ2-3	TGTGCCAGCAGCGGCCCTGGCACAGATACGCAGTATTTT	CASSGPGTDTQYF
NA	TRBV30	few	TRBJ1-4	TGTGCCTGGTCTGACTCATATAATGAAAAACTGTTTTTT	CAWSDSYNEKLFF
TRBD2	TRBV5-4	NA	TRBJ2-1	TGTGCCAGCAGTCCGAAAGCGGGGGGGCAGAATGAGCAGTTCTTC	CASSPKAGGQNEQFF
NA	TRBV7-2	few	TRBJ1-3	TGTGCCAGCAGCCCCCAGGGAGGGGCAGCTGCTGGAAACACCATATATTTT	CASSPQGGAAAGNTIYF
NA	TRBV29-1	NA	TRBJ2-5	TGCAGCTCAATGAGGTCGGCAGGCCTTCAAGAGACCCAGTACTTC	CSSMRSAGLQETQYF
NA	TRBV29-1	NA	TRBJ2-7	TGCAGCGTTGAGGGGACTGTAAGCTCCTACGAGCAGTACTTC	CSVEGTVSSYEQYF
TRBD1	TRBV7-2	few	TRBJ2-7	TGTGCCAGCAGCGGACGGACAGGGTACGAGCAGTACTTC	CASSGRTGYEQYF
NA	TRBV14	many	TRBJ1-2	TGTGCCAGCAGCCCCCGGGCAACACTATCATCGGGTGGCTACACCTTC	CASSPRATLSSGGYTF
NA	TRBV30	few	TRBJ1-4	TGTGCCTGGAGTAGGGGCGGCCGGGGCCTTAATGAAAAACTGTTTTTT	CAWSRGGRGLNEKLFF
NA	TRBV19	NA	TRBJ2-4	TGTGCCAGTAGTACCACAGGGGCCAAAAACATTCAGTACTTC	CASSTTGAKNIQYF
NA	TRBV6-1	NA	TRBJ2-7	TGTGCCAGCAGTGACTGGGGGATAGGCGAGCAGTACTTC	CASSDWGIGEQYF
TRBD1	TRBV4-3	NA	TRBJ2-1	TGCGCCAGCAGCCAAGTCGGGAACAGGGGGCAAGAGCAGTTCTTC	CASSQVGNRGQEQFF
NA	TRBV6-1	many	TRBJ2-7	TGTGCCAGCAGTGGAGGGTACGAGCAGTACTTC	CASSGGYEQYF
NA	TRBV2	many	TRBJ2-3	TGTGCCAGCAGTTGGACGACTAGCACAGATACGCAGTATTTT	CASSWTTSTDTQYF
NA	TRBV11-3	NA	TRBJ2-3	TGTGCCAGCAGCCTCCCCTCGGGGACAAGCACAGATACGCAGTATTTT	CASSLPSGTSTDTQYF
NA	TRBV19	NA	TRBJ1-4	TGTGCCAGTAGCGCCGGGACACGTGAAAAACTGTTTTTT	CASSAGTREKLFF
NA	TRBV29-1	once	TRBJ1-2	TGCAGCGTTGAAGTGCCAGGGAGCTATGGCTACACCTTC	CSVEVPGSYGYTF
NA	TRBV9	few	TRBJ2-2	TGTGCCAGCAGCGTAGCGTCACCCGGGGAGCTGTTTTTT	CASSVASPGELFF
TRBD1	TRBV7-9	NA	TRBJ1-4	TGTGCCAGCAGCTTAGGACAGGGAAATGAAAAACTGTTTTTT	CASSLGQGNEKLFF
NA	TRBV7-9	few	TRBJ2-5	TGTGCCAGCAGCTTAGGAGACAGCTCACAAGAGACCCAGTACTTC	CASSLGDSSQETQYF
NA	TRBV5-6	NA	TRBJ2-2	TGTGCCAGCAGCTTGGCGGTAGGGGCGTACACCGGGGAGCTGTTTTTT	CASSLAVGAYTGELFF
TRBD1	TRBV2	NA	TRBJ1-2	TGTGCCAGCTCCGGGACAGGGGGCTCCTATGGCTACACCTTC	CASSGTGGSYGYTF
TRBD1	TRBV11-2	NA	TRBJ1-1	TGTGCCAGCAGCCCCAGACGCAGGGGGCCCACTGAAGCTTTCTTT	CASSPRRRGPTEAFF
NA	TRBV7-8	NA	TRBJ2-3	TGTGCCAGCAGTCCGGGCTACCAGACAGATACGCAGTATTTT	CASSPGYQTDTQYF
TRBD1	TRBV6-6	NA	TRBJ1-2	TGTGCCAGCAGGCCACCCGAGACAGGGGGCCGGGGCTACACCTTC	CASRPPETGGRGYTF
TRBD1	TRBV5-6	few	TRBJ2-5	TGTGCCAGCAGCGCGGACAGGGCTGAGACCCAGTACTTC	CASSADRAETQYF
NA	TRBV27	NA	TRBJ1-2	TGTGCCAGCAGTAAACAGGGTGGCTATGGCTACACCTTC	CASSKQGGYGYTF
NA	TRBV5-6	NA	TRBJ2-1	TGTGCCAGCAGACAGATTTCCTACAATGAGCAGTTCTTC	CASRQISYNEQFF
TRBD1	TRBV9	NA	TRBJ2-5	TGTGCCAGCAGCGAGGGATCGGGACAGCAAGAGACCCAGTACTTC	CASSEGSGQQETQYF
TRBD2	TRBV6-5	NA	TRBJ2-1	TGTGCCAGCAGTTACTCTCGAGCGGGGGGCACCAATGAGCAGTTCTTC	CASSYSRAGGTNEQFF
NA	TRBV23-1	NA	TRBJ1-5	TGCGCCAGCAGTCAATCAAGGCTAAGCAATCAGCCCCAGCATTTT	CASSQSRLSNQPQHF
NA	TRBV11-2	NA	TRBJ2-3	TGTGCCAGCACCACTAGGGCCCGGGGCCCTTCAGGGGATACGCAGTATTTT	CASTTRARGPSGDTQYF
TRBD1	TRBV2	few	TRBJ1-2	TGTGCCAGCACCCCCCAGGGGGCCGGCTACACCTTC	CASTPQGAGYTF
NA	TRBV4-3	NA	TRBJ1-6	TGCGCCAGCAGCCAAGATTGGACAAGTGGGAGGGCACCCCTCCACTTT	CASSQDWTSGRAPLHF
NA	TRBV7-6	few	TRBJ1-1	TGTGCCAGCAGCTTAGCAGAAACGCAGGGTGAAGCTTTCTTT	CASSLAETQGEAFF
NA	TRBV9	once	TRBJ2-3	TGTGCCAGCAGACCCACAGGAGGGCCAGATACGCAGTATTTT	CASRPTGGPDTQYF
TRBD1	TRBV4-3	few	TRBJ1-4	TGCGCCAGCAGCCAAGATCGACAGGGCATAAATGAAAAACTGTTTTTT	CASSQDRQGINEKLFF
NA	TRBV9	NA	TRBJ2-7	TGTGCCAGCAGCGGCCAGGACACCTCCTACGAGCAGTACTTC	CASSGQDTSYEQYF
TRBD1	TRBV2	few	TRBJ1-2	TGTGCCAGCAAAGGGGACAGCTATGGCTACACCTTC	CASKGDSYGYTF
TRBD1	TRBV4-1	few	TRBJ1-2	TGCGCCAGCAGCTTTCGACCCAAACCGGGACAGGAAACTTATGGCTACACCTTC	CASSFRPKPGQETYGYTF
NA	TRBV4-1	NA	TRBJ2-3	TGCGCCAGCAGCCAAGTCAATTTGGTTAGCACAGATACGCAGTATTTT	CASSQVNLVSTDTQYF